This T cell receptor (beta chain) was sequenced during a study of T-cell memory formation after mild COVID-19. Study context: In these data, TCR clusters were largely donor specific. Study-wide results and caveats: The appearance of some responding clones in pre-infection memory suggested that cross-reactive memory joined. Among contracting clones, CD4+ were mainly CM/EM and CD8+ enriched in EMRA.

The CDR3 runs to 14 residues. J gave up 3 bases and V 4 bases, and 3 bases lay outside the gene matches. Germline assignment: CDR1 SEHNR and CDR2 FQNEAQ (reference sequence). Via MiXCR, TCRdb re-called the 5' RACE reads, giving one row per CDR3 protein. The table lists 65,000 to 90,000 distinct CDR3 sequences, roughly 13% of them singletons. As for this clonotype: The antigen remains unidentified.

This clonotype was sampled from a man aged 18 to 35 who had mild COVID-19 (a few samples of this study predate the infection). Cell type and time point are not known. The sequenced sample consisted of PBMCs or a T cell subset sorted from them (not recorded which). The chain joins TRBV7-9 to TRBJ2-7; 10 bases agree with TRBD1. CDR3 amino acids: CASSYRDRGYEQYF. The CDR3 DNA is TGTGCCAGCAGCTACCGGGACAGGGGCTACGAGCAGTACTTC.